This T cell receptor beta chain was recorded in a study of CD8 T cells in ankylosing spondylitis. Study observations and caveats: According to the report, clones linked to the disease were significantly enriched in matched synovial fluid samples taken from ankylosing spondylitis patients. Earlier literature documents some of the motif variants in reactive arthritis synovial fluid and blood.

The CDR3 has 16 amino acids. V was clipped by 0 bases and J by 2 bases, with 12 bases between them. CDR1 and CDR2 from the germline V gene are MNHNS and SASEGT. In the case of this clonotype: Its antigen is as yet unknown.

Quantitative barcoded 5'-RACE was used to prepare TCR beta libraries. TCRdb ran MiXCR on the 5' RACE reads and lists one entry per CDR3 protein. The sample records roughly 230,000 distinct CDR3 sequences, approximately 8% being singletons. This TCR was recovered from a female donor with ankylosing spondylitis or in good health (not recorded which). The chain combines TRBV6-1 with TRBJ2-3; the D is unclear. Material: blood, either unsorted or a sorted T cell fraction (not recorded which). CDR3 nucleotides: TGTGCCAGCAGTGAAGCGGTAAACCATGCCACAGATACGCAGTATTTT. Amino acids: CASSEAVNHATDTQYF.